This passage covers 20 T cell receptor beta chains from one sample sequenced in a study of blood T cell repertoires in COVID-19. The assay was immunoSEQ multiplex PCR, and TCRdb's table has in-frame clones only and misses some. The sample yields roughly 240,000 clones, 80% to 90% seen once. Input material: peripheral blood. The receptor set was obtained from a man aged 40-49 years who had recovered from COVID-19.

This CDR3 reads CASSLMEGRETQYF. DNA for the CDR3: TGTGCCAGCAGCTTAATGGAGGGGCGGGAGACCCAGTACTTC. This sequence joins TRBV11-2 and TRBJ2-5, with D perhaps TRBD2 (6 bases). Germline loops: CDR1 SGHAT, CDR2 FQNNGV. Deletions cut 2 bases from V and 5 bases from J, with 12 bases between. The CDR3 extends over 14 amino acids.

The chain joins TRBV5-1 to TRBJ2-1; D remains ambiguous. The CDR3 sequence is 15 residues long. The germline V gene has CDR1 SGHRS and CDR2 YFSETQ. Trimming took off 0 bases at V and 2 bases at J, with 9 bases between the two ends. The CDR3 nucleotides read TGCGCCAGCAGCTTGGTCACAGTCCCCTACAATGAGCAGTTCTTC. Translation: CASSLVTVPYNEQFF.

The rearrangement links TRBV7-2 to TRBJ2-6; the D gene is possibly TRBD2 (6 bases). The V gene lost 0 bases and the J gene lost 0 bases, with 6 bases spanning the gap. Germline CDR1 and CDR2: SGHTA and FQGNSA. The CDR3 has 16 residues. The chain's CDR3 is CASSLAGGSGANVLTF. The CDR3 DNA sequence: TGTGCCAGCAGCTTAGCGGGGGGCTCTGGGGCCAACGTCCTGACTTTC. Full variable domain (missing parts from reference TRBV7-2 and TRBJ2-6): GAGVSQSPSNKVTEKGKDVELRCDPISGHTALYWYRQSLGQGLEFLIYFQGNSAPDKSGLPSDRFSAERTGGSVSTLTIQRTQQEDSAVYLCASSLAGGSGANVLTFGAGSRLTVL.

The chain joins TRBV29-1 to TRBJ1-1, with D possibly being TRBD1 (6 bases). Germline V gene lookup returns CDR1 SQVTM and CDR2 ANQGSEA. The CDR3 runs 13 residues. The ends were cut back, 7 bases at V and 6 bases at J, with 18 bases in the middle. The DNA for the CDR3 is TGCAGCGGTTCGGGGCAGGGGAGGGCTGAAGCTTTCTTT. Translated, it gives CSGSGQGRAEAFF.

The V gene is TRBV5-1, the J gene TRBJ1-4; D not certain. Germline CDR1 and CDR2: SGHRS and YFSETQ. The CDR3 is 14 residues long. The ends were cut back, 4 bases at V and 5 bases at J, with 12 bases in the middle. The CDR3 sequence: CASSPSTLNEKLFF. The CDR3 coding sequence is TGCGCCAGCAGCCCTTCTACTTTGAATGAAAAACTGTTTTTT.

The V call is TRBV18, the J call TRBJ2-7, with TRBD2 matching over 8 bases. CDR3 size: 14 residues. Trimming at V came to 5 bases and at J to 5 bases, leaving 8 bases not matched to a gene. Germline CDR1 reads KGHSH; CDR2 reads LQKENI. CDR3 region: CASSEGTSSHEQYF. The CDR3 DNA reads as TGTGCCAGCTCAGAAGGGACTAGTTCCCACGAGCAGTACTTC. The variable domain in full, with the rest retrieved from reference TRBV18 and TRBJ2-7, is NAGVMQNPRHLVRRRGQEARLRCSPMKGHSHVYWYRQLPEEGLKFMVYLQKENIIDESGMPKERFSAEFPKEGPSILRIQQVVRGDSAAYFCASSEGTSSHEQYFGPGTRLTVT.

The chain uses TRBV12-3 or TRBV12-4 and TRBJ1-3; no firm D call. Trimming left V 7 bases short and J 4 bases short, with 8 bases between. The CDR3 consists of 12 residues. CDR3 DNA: TGTGCCAGCATCTTGGAGGGAAACACCATATATTTT. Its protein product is CASILEGNTIYF.

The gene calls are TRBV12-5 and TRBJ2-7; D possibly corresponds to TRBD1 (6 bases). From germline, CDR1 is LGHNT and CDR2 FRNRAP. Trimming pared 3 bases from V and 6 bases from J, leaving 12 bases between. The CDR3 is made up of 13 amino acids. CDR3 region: CASGLSGGREQYF. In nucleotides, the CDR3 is TGTGCTAGTGGTTTAAGTGGGGGCCGCGAGCAGTACTTC.

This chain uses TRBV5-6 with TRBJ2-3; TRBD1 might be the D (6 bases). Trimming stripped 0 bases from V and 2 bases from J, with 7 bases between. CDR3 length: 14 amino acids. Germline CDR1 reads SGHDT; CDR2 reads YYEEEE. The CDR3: CASSLDRVTDTQYF. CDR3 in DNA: TGTGCCAGCAGCTTGGACAGGGTCACAGATACGCAGTATTTT.

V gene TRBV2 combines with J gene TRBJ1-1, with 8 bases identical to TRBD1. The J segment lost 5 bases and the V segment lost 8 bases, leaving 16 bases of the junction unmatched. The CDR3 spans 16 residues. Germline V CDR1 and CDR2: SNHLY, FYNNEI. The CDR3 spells CASHLLWTGSRTEAFF. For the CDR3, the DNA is TGTGCCAGCCACTTACTATGGACAGGGAGTAGAACTGAAGCTTTCTTT.

CDR3 sequence reads: CASSLDWAAPEGYTF. DNA for the CDR3: TGTGCCAGCAGCTTAGATTGGGCAGCCCCTGAGGGCTACACCTTC. The chain recombines TRBV11-2 with TRBJ1-2, with D unclear. The CDR3 runs to 15 residues. V was pared by 0 bases and J by 8 bases, with 16 bases between. Germline V gene lookup returns CDR1 SGHAT and CDR2 FQNNGV.

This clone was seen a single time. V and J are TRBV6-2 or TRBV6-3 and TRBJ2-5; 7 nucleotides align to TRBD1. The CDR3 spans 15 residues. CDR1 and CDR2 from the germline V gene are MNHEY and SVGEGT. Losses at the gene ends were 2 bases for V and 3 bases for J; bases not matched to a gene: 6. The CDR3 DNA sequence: TGTGCCAGCAGTTACGGGCCAGGGGGAGAAGAGACCCAGTACTTC. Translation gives CASSYGPGGEETQYF.

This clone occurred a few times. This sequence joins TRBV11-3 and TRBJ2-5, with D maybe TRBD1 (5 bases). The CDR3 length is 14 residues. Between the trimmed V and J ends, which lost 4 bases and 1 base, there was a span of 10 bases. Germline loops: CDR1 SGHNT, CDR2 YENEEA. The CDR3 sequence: CASSSGRAQETQYF. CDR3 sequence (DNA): TGTGCCAGCAGCTCGGGCAGGGCCCAAGAGACCCAGTACTTC.

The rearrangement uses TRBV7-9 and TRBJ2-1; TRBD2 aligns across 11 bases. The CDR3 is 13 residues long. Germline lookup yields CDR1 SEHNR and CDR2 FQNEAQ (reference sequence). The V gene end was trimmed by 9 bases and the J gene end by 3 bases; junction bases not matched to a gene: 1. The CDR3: CASTSGSYNEQFF. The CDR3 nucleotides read TGTGCCAGTACTAGCGGGAGCTACAATGAGCAGTTCTTC.

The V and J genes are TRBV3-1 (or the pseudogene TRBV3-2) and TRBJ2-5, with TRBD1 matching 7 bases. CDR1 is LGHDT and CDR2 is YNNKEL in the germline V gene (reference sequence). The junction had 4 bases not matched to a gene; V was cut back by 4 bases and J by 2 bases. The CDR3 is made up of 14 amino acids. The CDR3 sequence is CASSPGTDQETQYF. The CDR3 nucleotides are TGTGCCAGCAGCCCCGGGACAGATCAAGAGACCCAGTACTTC.

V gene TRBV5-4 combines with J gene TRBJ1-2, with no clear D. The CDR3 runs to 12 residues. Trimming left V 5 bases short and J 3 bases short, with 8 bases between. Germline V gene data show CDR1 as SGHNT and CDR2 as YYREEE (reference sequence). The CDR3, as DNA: TGTGCCAGCAGGTCCCGGGACTATGGCTACACCTTC. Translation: CASRSRDYGYTF.

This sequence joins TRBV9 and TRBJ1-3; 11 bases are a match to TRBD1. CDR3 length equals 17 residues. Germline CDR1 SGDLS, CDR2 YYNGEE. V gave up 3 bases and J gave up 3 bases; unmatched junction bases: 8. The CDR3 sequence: CASSETGTGGIGNTIYF. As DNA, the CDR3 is TGTGCCAGCAGCGAAACCGGGACAGGGGGGATTGGAAACACCATATATTTT.

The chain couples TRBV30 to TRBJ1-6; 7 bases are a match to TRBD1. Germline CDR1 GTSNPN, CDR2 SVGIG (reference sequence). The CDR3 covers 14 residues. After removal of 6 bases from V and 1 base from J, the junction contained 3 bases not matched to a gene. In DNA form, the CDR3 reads TGTGCCTGCCGACAGGGATCCTATAATTCACCCCTCCACTTT. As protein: CACRQGSYNSPLHF.

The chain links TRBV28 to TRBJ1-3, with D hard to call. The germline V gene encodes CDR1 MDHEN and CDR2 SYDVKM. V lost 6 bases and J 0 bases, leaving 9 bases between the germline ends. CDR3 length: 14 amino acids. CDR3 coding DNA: TGTGCCAGCAGCACAGTGAGCTCTGGAAACACCATATATTTT. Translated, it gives CASSTVSSGNTIYF.

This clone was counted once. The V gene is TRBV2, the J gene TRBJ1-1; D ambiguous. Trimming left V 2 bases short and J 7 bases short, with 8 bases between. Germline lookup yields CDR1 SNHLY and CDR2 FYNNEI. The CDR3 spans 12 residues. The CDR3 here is CASSELRGEAFF. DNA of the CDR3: TGTGCCAGCAGTGAATTAAGAGGTGAAGCTTTCTTT.